Listed below are T cell receptor beta chains from one sample, sequenced in a study of T cells in Graves' hyperthyroidism and ophthalmopathy. TCRdb itself ran the multiplex PCR reads through MiXCR, one entry per CDR3 protein. In the table there are hundreds of thousands of distinct CDR3 sequences, 15% to 20% of which are singletons. The sequencing sample was made of blood. Receptors were obtained from a woman aged 25 to 39 with Graves' hyperthyroidism. The CDR3 runs from the conserved cysteine through the conserved F or W. The order of the fields is D gene, J gene, V gene, clone size, CDR3 protein, CDR3 DNA. The D gene is left open where the match is weak. The listing skips clone size in some rows; elsewhere it reads once, few, many or a size class.

d_call: NA; j_call: TRBJ2-5; v_call: TRBV20-1; clone_size: few; cdr3_aa: CSANRALQETQYF; cdr3_nt: TGCAGTGCTAACCGGGCCTTACAAGAGACCCAGTACTTC
d_call: TRBD1; j_call: TRBJ2-5; v_call: TRBV20-1; clone_size: many; cdr3_aa: CSAPSRDRVAETQYF; cdr3_nt: TGCAGTGCTCCCTCCCGGGACAGGGTTGCAGAGACCCAGTACTTC
d_call: NA; j_call: TRBJ2-3; v_call: TRBV11-3; clone_size: many; cdr3_aa: CASSLDNWADTQYF; cdr3_nt: TGTGCCAGCAGCTTAGATAATTGGGCGGATACGCAGTATTTT
d_call: NA; j_call: TRBJ2-2; v_call: TRBV3-1; clone_size: many; cdr3_aa: CASSQDRWGTGELFF; cdr3_nt: TGTGCCAGCAGCCAAGATAGATGGGGGACCGGGGAGCTGTTTTTT
d_call: TRBD1; j_call: TRBJ2-7; v_call: TRBV28; clone_size: many; cdr3_aa: CASRKPGTGGLGEQYF; cdr3_nt: TGTGCCAGCAGAAAACCCGGGACAGGAGGTTTAGGCGAGCAGTACTTC
d_call: NA; j_call: TRBJ2-7; v_call: TRBV6-1; clone_size: NA; cdr3_aa: CASRTQDYEQYF; cdr3_nt: TGTGCCAGCAGAACACAAGATTACGAGCAGTACTTC
d_call: NA; j_call: TRBJ2-7; v_call: TRBV7-9; clone_size: many; cdr3_aa: CASSLGWPGLGEQYF; cdr3_nt: TGTGCCAGCAGCTTAGGTTGGCCAGGGTTGGGCGAGCAGTACTTC
d_call: TRBD1; j_call: TRBJ2-1; v_call: TRBV20-1; clone_size: NA; cdr3_aa: CSARYRGTSYNEQFF; cdr3_nt: TGCAGTGCTAGGTACAGGGGCACTTCCTACAATGAGCAGTTCTTC
d_call: TRBD2; j_call: TRBJ2-7; v_call: TRBV20-1; clone_size: NA; cdr3_aa: CSSPGLANYEQYF; cdr3_nt: TGCAGTAGCCCGGGACTAGCAAACTACGAGCAGTACTTC
d_call: NA; j_call: TRBJ1-1; v_call: TRBV12-3/TRBV12-4; clone_size: many; cdr3_aa: CASSFYPREAFF; cdr3_nt: TGTGCCAGCAGTTTTTACCCAAGGGAAGCTTTCTTT
d_call: TRBD2; j_call: TRBJ2-1; v_call: TRBV27; clone_size: NA; cdr3_aa: CASSSSSGRAGYNEQFF; cdr3_nt: TGTGCCAGCAGTTCAAGTAGCGGGAGGGCCGGTTACAATGAGCAGTTCTTC
d_call: TRBD1; j_call: TRBJ1-1; v_call: TRBV3-1; clone_size: many; cdr3_aa: CASSSGGMNTEAFF; cdr3_nt: TGTGCCAGCAGCTCAGGGGGGATGAACACTGAAGCTTTCTTT
d_call: NA; j_call: TRBJ2-7; v_call: TRBV20-1; clone_size: few; cdr3_aa: CSAETPPGEQYF; cdr3_nt: TGCAGTGCCGAGACTCCCCCGGGGGAGCAGTACTTC
d_call: NA; j_call: TRBJ2-1; v_call: TRBV28; clone_size: few; cdr3_aa: CASRGRALRNEQFF; cdr3_nt: TGTGCCAGCAGAGGAAGGGCCCTTAGGAATGAGCAGTTCTTC
d_call: TRBD1; j_call: TRBJ1-2; v_call: TRBV29-1; clone_size: few; cdr3_aa: CSVAGQERPYGYTF; cdr3_nt: TGCAGCGTTGCTGGACAGGAGCGCCCCTATGGCTACACCTTC
d_call: NA; j_call: TRBJ1-2; v_call: TRBV2; clone_size: many; cdr3_aa: CASSEERYGYTF; cdr3_nt: TGTGCCAGCAGTGAAGAGCGCTATGGCTACACCTTC
d_call: NA; j_call: TRBJ2-1; v_call: TRBV20-1; clone_size: NA; cdr3_aa: CSASGGIIGANEQFF; cdr3_nt: TGCAGTGCTAGTGGGGGGATTATCGGAGCCAATGAGCAGTTCTTC
d_call: TRBD2; j_call: TRBJ2-5; v_call: TRBV4-2; clone_size: NA; cdr3_aa: CASSRGLAGSEETQYF; cdr3_nt: TGTGCCAGCAGCAGAGGACTAGCGGGCTCGGAAGAGACCCAGTACTTC
d_call: NA; j_call: TRBJ2-7; v_call: TRBV12-3/TRBV12-4; clone_size: many; cdr3_aa: CASRGGGGDEQYF; cdr3_nt: TGTGCCAGCAGGGGGGGGGGGGGCGACGAGCAGTACTTC
d_call: TRBD2; j_call: TRBJ2-5; v_call: TRBV28; clone_size: NA; cdr3_aa: CASSYFSGRVGETQYF; cdr3_nt: TGTGCCAGCAGTTACTTTAGCGGGAGGGTGGGAGAGACCCAGTACTTC
d_call: NA; j_call: TRBJ2-7; v_call: TRBV30; clone_size: many; cdr3_aa: CAWSVPPGSYEQYF; cdr3_nt: TGTGCCTGGAGTGTCCCTCCCGGTTCCTACGAGCAGTACTTC
d_call: NA; j_call: TRBJ1-2; v_call: TRBV7-9; clone_size: many; cdr3_aa: CASSLARARGMIYGYTF; cdr3_nt: TGTGCCAGCAGCTTAGCGAGGGCGAGGGGAATGATCTATGGCTACACCTTC
d_call: NA; j_call: TRBJ2-3; v_call: TRBV13; clone_size: few; cdr3_aa: CASSRPLGSTDTQYF; cdr3_nt: TGTGCCAGCAGCCGCCCCCTAGGAAGCACAGATACGCAGTATTTT
d_call: NA; j_call: TRBJ2-2; v_call: TRBV6-2/TRBV6-3; clone_size: many; cdr3_aa: CASSWSANGLSNTGELFF; cdr3_nt: TGTGCCAGCAGTTGGTCGGCGAACGGACTGTCGAACACCGGGGAGCTGTTTTTT
d_call: NA; j_call: TRBJ2-1; v_call: TRBV2; clone_size: many; cdr3_aa: CASTLLTTNEQFF; cdr3_nt: TGTGCCAGCACCCTCTTGACGACCAATGAGCAGTTCTTC
d_call: TRBD2; j_call: TRBJ2-1; v_call: TRBV14; clone_size: few; cdr3_aa: CASSQVRRTSGNNEQFF; cdr3_nt: TGTGCCAGCAGCCAAGTTAGACGGACTAGCGGAAACAATGAGCAGTTCTTC
d_call: TRBD1; j_call: TRBJ1-2; v_call: TRBV9; clone_size: NA; cdr3_aa: CASKKSGGAHYGYTF; cdr3_nt: TGTGCCAGTAAAAAATCAGGGGGCGCGCACTATGGCTACACCTTC
d_call: TRBD1; j_call: TRBJ2-7; v_call: TRBV27; clone_size: once; cdr3_aa: CAISMDRGLYEQYF; cdr3_nt: TGTGCCATCTCCATGGACAGGGGGCTATACGAGCAGTACTTC
d_call: TRBD1; j_call: TRBJ1-1; v_call: TRBV18; clone_size: NA; cdr3_aa: CASSPQGANVVNTEAFF; cdr3_nt: TGTGCCAGCTCACCCCAGGGGGCTAACGTGGTGAACACTGAAGCTTTCTTT
d_call: TRBD1; j_call: TRBJ2-7; v_call: TRBV2; clone_size: many; cdr3_aa: CASSKGTGFAGVVTIYEQYF; cdr3_nt: TGTGCCAGCAGTAAGGGGACAGGGTTTGCGGGAGTGGTTACAATCTACGAGCAGTACTTC
d_call: NA; j_call: TRBJ2-7; v_call: TRBV20-1; clone_size: NA; cdr3_aa: CSAISGEGASYEQYF; cdr3_nt: TGCAGTGCTATTAGCGGGGAGGGGGCCTCCTACGAGCAGTACTTC
d_call: NA; j_call: TRBJ1-3; v_call: TRBV5-1; clone_size: many; cdr3_aa: CASSLDVFSGNTIYF; cdr3_nt: TGCGCCAGCAGCTTGGACGTCTTCTCTGGAAACACCATATATTTT
d_call: TRBD1; j_call: TRBJ1-4; v_call: TRBV9; clone_size: NA; cdr3_aa: CASSPGTGTTNEKLFF; cdr3_nt: TGTGCCAGCAGCCCCGGGACAGGTACAACTAATGAAAAACTGTTTTTT
d_call: NA; j_call: TRBJ1-1; v_call: TRBV29-1; clone_size: once; cdr3_aa: CSVRLRLMNTEAFF; cdr3_nt: TGCAGCGTTCGACTGCGCCTGATGAACACTGAAGCTTTCTTT
d_call: NA; j_call: TRBJ1-4; v_call: TRBV6-1; clone_size: NA; cdr3_aa: CASRGTGATNEKLFF; cdr3_nt: TGTGCCAGCAGGGGCACAGGTGCAACTAATGAAAAACTGTTTTTT
d_call: NA; j_call: TRBJ1-3; v_call: TRBV15; clone_size: few; cdr3_aa: CATSRDQGVGNTIYF; cdr3_nt: TGTGCCACCAGCAGAGATCAAGGGGTAGGAAACACCATATATTTT
d_call: NA; j_call: TRBJ2-2; v_call: TRBV6-4; clone_size: few; cdr3_aa: CASSGLDTGELFF; cdr3_nt: TGTGCCAGCAGTGGCTTGGACACCGGGGAGCTGTTTTTT
d_call: NA; j_call: TRBJ2-5; v_call: TRBV5-1; clone_size: NA; cdr3_aa: CASSLVPEETQYF; cdr3_nt: TGCGCCAGCAGCTTGGTGCCAGAAGAGACCCAGTACTTC
d_call: NA; j_call: TRBJ2-5; v_call: TRBV7-9; clone_size: many; cdr3_aa: CASSSGGGGETQYF; cdr3_nt: TGTGCCAGCAGCTCGGGAGGAGGGGGTGAGACCCAGTACTTC
d_call: TRBD2; j_call: TRBJ2-2; v_call: TRBV7-3; clone_size: few; cdr3_aa: CASSLVAGGDAGELFF; cdr3_nt: TGTGCCAGCAGCTTAGTCGCGGGAGGAGACGCCGGGGAGCTGTTTTTT
d_call: NA; j_call: TRBJ2-7; v_call: TRBV25-1; clone_size: few; cdr3_aa: CASSDASSYEQYF; cdr3_nt: TGTGCCAGCAGTGACGCGAGCTCCTACGAGCAGTACTTC
d_call: TRBD2; j_call: TRBJ2-3; v_call: TRBV20-1; clone_size: many; cdr3_aa: CSPAAREATDTQYF; cdr3_nt: TGCAGTCCGGCAGCGCGGGAGGCGACAGATACGCAGTATTTT
d_call: TRBD1; j_call: TRBJ1-4; v_call: TRBV9; clone_size: NA; cdr3_aa: CASSADSGTGYEKLFF; cdr3_nt: TGTGCCAGCAGCGCGGACTCCGGGACAGGTTATGAAAAACTGTTTTTT
d_call: TRBD1; j_call: TRBJ2-7; v_call: TRBV11-2; clone_size: many; cdr3_aa: CASSLGRDRVIYEQYF; cdr3_nt: TGTGCCAGCAGCTTAGGCCGGGACAGGGTGATCTACGAGCAGTACTTC